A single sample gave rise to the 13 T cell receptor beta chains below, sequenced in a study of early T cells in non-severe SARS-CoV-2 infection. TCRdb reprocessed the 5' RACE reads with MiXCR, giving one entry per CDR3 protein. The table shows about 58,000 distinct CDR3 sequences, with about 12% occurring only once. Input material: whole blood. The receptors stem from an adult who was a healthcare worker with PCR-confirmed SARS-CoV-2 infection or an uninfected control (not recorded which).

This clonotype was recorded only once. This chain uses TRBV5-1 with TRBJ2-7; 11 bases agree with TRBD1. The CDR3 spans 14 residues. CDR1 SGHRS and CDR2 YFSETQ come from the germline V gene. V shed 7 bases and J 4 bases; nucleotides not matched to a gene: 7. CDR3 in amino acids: CASFPGTGGYEQYF. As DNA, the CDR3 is TGCGCCAGCTTCCCAGGGACAGGGGGATACGAGCAGTACTTC. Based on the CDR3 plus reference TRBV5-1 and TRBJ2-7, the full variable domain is KAGVTQTPRYLIKTRGQQVTLSCSPISGHRSVSWYQQTPGQGLQFLFEYFSETQRNKGNFPGRFSGRQFSNSRSEMNVSTLELGDSALYLCASFPGTGGYEQYFGPGTRLTVT.

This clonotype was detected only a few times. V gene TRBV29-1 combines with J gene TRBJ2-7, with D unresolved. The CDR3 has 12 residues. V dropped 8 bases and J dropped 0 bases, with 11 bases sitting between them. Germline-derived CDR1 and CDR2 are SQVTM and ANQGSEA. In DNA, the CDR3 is TGCAGCTTCGGACGGAACTCCTACGAGCAGTACTTC. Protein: CSFGRNSYEQYF.

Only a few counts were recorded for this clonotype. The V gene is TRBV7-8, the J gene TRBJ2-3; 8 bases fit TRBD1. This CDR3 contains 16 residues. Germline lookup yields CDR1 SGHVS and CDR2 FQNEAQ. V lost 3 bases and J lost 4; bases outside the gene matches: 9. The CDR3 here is CASSLDTGGNADTQYF. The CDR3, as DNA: TGTGCCAGCAGCTTGGACACAGGGGGGAATGCAGATACGCAGTATTTT. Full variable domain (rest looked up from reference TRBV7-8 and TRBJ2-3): GAGVSQSPRYKVAKRGQDVALRCDPISGHVSLFWYQQALGQGPEFLTYFQNEAQLDKSGLPSDRFFAERPEGSVSTLKIQRTQQEDSAVYLCASSLDTGGNADTQYFGPGTRLTVL.

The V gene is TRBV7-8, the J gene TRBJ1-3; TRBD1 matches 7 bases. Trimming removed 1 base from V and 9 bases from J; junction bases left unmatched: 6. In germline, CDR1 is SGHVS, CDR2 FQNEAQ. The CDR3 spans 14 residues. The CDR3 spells CASSLVGQAATIYF. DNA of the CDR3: TGTGCCAGCAGCTTAGTAGGACAGGCTGCCACCATATATTTT.

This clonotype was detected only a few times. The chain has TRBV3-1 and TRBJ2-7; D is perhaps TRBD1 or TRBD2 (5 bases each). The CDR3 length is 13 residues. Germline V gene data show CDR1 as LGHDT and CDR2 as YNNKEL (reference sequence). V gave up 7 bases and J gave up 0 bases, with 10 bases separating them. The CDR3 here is CASNPGTSYEQYF. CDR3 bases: TGTGCCAGCAACCCCGGGACCTCCTACGAGCAGTACTTC.

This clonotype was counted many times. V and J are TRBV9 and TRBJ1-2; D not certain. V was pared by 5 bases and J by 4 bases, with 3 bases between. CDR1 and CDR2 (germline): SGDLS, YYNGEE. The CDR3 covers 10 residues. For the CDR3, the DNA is TGTGCCAGCAGAGGCTATGGCTACACCTTC. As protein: CASRGYGYTF.

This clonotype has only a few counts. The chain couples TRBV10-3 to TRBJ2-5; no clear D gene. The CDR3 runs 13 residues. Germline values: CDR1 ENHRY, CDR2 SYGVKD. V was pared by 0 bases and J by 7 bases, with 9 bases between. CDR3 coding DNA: TGTGCCATCAGTGAGTCCCTCGAGGTGACCCAGTACTTC. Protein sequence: CAISESLEVTQYF.

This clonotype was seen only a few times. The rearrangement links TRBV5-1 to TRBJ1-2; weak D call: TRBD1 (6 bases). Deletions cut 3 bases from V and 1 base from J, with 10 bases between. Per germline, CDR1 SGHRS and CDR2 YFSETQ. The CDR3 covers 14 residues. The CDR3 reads CASSSQGINYGYTF. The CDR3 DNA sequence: TGCGCCAGCAGCTCGCAGGGGATTAACTATGGCTACACCTTC.

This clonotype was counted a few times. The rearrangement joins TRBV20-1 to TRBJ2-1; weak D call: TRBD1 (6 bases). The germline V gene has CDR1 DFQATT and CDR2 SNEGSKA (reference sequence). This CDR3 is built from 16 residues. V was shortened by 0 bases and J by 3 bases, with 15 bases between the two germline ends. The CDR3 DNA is TGCAGTGCTAGAGAGGCCGGACAGAGGTTCTACAATGAGCAGTTCTTC. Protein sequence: CSAREAGQRFYNEQFF.

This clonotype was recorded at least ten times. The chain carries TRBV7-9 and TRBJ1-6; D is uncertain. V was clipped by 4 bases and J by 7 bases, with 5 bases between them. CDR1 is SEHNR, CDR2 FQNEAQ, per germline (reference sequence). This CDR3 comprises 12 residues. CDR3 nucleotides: TGTGCCAGCAGCTCAGCCAATTCACCCCTCCACTTT. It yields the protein CASSSANSPLHF.

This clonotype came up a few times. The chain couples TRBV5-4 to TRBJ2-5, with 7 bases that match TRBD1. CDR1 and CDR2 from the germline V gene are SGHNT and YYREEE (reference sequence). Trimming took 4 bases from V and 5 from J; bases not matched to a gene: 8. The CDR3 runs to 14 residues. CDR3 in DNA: TGTGCCAGCAGCCTTAAGACAGGGCAGGAGACCCAGTACTTC. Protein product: CASSLKTGQETQYF.

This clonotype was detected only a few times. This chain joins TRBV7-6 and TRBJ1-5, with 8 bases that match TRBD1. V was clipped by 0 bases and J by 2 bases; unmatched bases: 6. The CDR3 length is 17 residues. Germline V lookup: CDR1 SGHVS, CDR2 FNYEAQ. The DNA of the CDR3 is TGTGCCAGCAGCTTAGCCCTTTCGACAGGGGGCAATCAGCCCCAGCATTTT. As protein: CASSLALSTGGNQPQHF.

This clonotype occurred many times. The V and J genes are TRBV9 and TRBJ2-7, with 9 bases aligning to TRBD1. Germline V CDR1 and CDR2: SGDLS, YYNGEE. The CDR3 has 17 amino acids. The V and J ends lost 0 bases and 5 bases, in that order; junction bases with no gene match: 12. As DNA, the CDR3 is TGTGCCAGCAGCGTAGGATCCGGGACAGGGAATTCCCACGAGCAGTACTTC. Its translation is CASSVGSGTGNSHEQYF. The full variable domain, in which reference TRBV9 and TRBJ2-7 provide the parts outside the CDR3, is DSGVTQTPKHLITATGQRVTLRCSPRSGDLSVYWYQQSLDQGLQFLIQYYNGEERAKGNILERFSAQQFPDLHSELNLSSLELGDSALYFCASSVGSGTGNSHEQYFGPGTRLTVT.